One and the same sample provided the 5 T cell receptor beta chains below, sequenced in a study of blood T cell repertoires in COVID-19. Assay used: immunoSEQ multiplex PCR; TCRdb lists only in-frame clones, some missing. This sample yields some 230,000 clones, of which around 82% are seen a single time; roughly 2.3% belongs to the top ten. The sequenced sample consisted of peripheral blood. These receptors originate from a woman aged 60 to 75 with acute or convalescent COVID-19.

CDR3 loop: CASSTRQDPGNQPQHF. CDR3 DNA: TGTGCCAGTAGTACCAGACAAGACCCTGGCAATCAGCCCCAGCATTTT. The chain couples TRBV19 to TRBJ1-5; no reliable D call. Per germline, CDR1 LNHDA and CDR2 SQIVND (reference sequence). Between the trimmed V and J ends, which lost 4 bases and 2 bases, there was a span of 15 bases. The CDR3 consists of 16 residues.

The gene calls are TRBV5-4 and TRBJ2-5; 13 nucleotides align to TRBD2. Germline trimming cut 3 bases from V and 6 bases from J; bases unmatched to any gene: 14. The CDR3 extends over 18 amino acids. CDR1 is SGHNT, CDR2 YYREEE, per germline (reference sequence). CDR3 DNA: TGTGCCAGCAGCTCCCGGACTAGCGGGGGAGGCAGGTCGCAGACCCAGTACTTC. Translated, it gives CASSSRTSGGGRSQTQYF.

V usage is TRBV7-2 and J usage is TRBJ2-5, with a tentative D call TRBD1 (5 bases). The length of the CDR3 is 15 residues. Trimming pared 1 base from V and 1 base from J, leaving 10 bases between. Germline V gene sequence: CDR1 SGHTA, CDR2 FQGNSA. CDR3 bases: TGTGCCAGCAGCTTAGGACAGAGATTCCAAGAGACCCAGTACTTC. Translating it yields CASSLGQRFQETQYF.

The chain links TRBV7-2 to TRBJ1-2, with 8 bases matching TRBD1. Germline V gene sequence: CDR1 SGHTA, CDR2 FQGNSA. CDR3 length equals 15 residues. V gave up 8 bases and J gave up 7 bases; unmatched junction bases: 15. The CDR3 DNA sequence: TGTGCCAGCGCGAGGGACAGGACAACGGGGGGTGGCTACACCTTC. Translated, it gives CASARDRTTGGGYTF.

This clone was detected only a few times. The chain couples TRBV2 to TRBJ2-7, with 7 nucleotides matching TRBD2. V lost 6 bases to trimming and J lost 0 bases; unmatched junction nucleotides: 5. The CDR3 covers 14 residues. From germline, CDR1 is SNHLY and CDR2 FYNNEI. CDR3 in amino acids: CASRGRGSSYEQYF. In DNA, the CDR3 is TGTGCCAGCAGGGGGCGGGGGTCCTCCTACGAGCAGTACTTC.